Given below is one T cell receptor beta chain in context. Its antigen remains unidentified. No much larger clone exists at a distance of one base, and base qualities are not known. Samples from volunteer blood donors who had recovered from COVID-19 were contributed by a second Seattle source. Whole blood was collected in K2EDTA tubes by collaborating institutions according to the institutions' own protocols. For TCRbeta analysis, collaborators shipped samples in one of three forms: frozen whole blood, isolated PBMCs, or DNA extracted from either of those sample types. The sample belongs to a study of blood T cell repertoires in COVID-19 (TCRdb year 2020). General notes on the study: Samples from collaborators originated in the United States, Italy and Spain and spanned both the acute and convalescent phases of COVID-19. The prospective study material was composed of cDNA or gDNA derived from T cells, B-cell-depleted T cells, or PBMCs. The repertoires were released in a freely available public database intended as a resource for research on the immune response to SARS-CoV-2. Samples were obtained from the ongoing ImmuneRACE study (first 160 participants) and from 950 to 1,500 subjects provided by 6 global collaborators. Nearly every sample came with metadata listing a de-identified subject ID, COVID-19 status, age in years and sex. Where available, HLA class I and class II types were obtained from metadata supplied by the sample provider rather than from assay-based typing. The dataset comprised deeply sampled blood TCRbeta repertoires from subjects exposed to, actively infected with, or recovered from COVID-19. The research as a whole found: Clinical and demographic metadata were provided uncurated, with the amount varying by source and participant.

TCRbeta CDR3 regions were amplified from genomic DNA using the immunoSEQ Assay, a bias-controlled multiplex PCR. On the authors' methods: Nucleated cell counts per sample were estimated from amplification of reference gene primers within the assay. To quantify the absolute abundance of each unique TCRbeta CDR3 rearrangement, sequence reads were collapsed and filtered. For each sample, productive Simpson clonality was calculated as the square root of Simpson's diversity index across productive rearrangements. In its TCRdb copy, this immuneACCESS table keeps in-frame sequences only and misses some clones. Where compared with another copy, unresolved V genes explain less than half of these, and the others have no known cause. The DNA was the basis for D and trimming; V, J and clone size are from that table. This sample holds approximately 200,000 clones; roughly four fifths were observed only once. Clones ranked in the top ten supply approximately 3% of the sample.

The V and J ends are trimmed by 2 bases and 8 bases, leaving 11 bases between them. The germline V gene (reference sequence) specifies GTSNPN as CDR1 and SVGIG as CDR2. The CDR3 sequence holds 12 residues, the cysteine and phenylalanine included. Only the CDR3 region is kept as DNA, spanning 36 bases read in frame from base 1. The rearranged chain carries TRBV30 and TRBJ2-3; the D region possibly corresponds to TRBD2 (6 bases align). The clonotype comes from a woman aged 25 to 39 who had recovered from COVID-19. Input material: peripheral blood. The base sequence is TGTGCCTGGAGTCCCAGCGGGCCTACGCAGTATTTT. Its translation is CAWSPSGPTQYF.